This T cell receptor beta chain derives from a study of blood T cell repertoires in COVID-19. Study details: Samples taken during acute and convalescent COVID-19 were collected in the United States, Italy and Spain. PBMCs, B-cell-depleted T cells, or T cells were the source of the cDNA or gDNA that made up the material.

Authors' methods: Estimation of nucleated cell counts was performed using reference gene primer amplification. Sequencing was performed with immunoSEQ multiplex PCR; in TCRdb, only in-frame clones are kept and a portion is missing. V, J and clone size are those of that table, while D and trimming were read from the DNA. The sample comprises tens of thousands of clones, 75% to 95% of which are singletons, and 3.1% rests with the top ten. The sample was peripheral blood. This TCR derives from a man aged 50-59 years with acute or convalescent COVID-19.

The CDR3 loop is CASSQGRGLNTEAFF. The CDR3 DNA reads TGTGCCAGCAGCCAAGGCAGGGGGCTTAACACTGAAGCTTTCTTT. V usage is TRBV3-1 (or the pseudogene TRBV3-2) and J usage is TRBJ1-1; 8 nucleotides agree with TRBD1. CDR3 length: 15 amino acids. Trimming removed 1 base from V and 2 bases from J; junction bases left unmatched: 3. Germline-derived CDR1 and CDR2 are LGHDT and YNNKEL (reference sequence).